These T cell receptor beta chains were read from a single sample in a study of sequential checkpoint blockade in melanoma. TCRdb's table, derived via immunoSEQ multiplex PCR, lists solely in-frame clones and lacks some. Found here are some 20,000 clones, around 80% of them singletons; the top ten hold about 40%. The sequences come from CD8+ T cells sorted from blood (inferred from file names), collected from a patient given nivolumab and ipilimumab in sequence. Receptor source: a human donor with melanoma. Each CDR3 is given with its conserved first and last residue. The D gene is left open where the match is weak. Some rows mark clone size as missing; the rest say once, few, many or name a class of expanded clone.

>TRBD1|TRBJ1-6|TRBV5-6|-
TGTGCCAGCAGCTTGGAAACTTCAGGGGGAAGTTCACCCCTCCACTTT
CASSLETSGGSSPLHF
>-|TRBJ2-7|TRBV27|-
TGTGCCAGCAGTTTAAAGGGGGCGGGAGGAGAGCAGTACTTC
CASSLKGAGGEQYF
>TRBD1|TRBJ1-5|TRBV19|-
TGTGCCAGTAAGGAACAGGGGAGTTGGTCCCAGCATTTT
CASKEQGSWSQHF
>-|TRBJ2-7|TRBV7-9|-
TGTGCCAGCAGCTTAGAAGCGTTTTACGAGCAGTACTTC
CASSLEAFYEQYF
>-|TRBJ1-5|TRBV10-2|-
TGCGCCAGCAGCGTTCAGAGCAATCAGCCCCAGCATTTT
CASSVQSNQPQHF
>-|TRBJ1-3|TRBV2|-
TGTGCCAGCAGTGCCGTCACAATGGTCTCTGGAAACACCATATATTTT
CASSAVTMVSGNTIYF
>-|TRBJ1-2|TRBV7-9|-
TGTGCCAGCAGCTCCAGGACTGAAAGTTATGGCTACACCTTC
CASSSRTESYGYTF
>TRBD1|TRBJ2-7|TRBV7-8|-
TGTGCCAGCAGCTTTTTCGGGACAGGCACCTACGAGCAGTACTTC
CASSFFGTGTYEQYF
>-|TRBJ1-5|TRBV5-4|-
TGTGCCAGCAGCTTGTATCCGGCAGGGGATCAGCCCCAGCATTTT
CASSLYPAGDQPQHF
>-|TRBJ1-1|TRBV5-4|-
TGTGCCAGCAGCTCCCAGGGGCTGAACACTGAAGCTTTCTTT
CASSSQGLNTEAFF
>-|TRBJ1-5|TRBV4-1|-
TGCGCCAGCAGCCAAGAGGCAGGGCTCAATCAGCCCCAGCATTTT
CASSQEAGLNQPQHF
>-|TRBJ2-7|TRBV27|-
TGTGCCAGCAGTTTAGGGGCCGGCTACGAGCAGTACTTC
CASSLGAGYEQYF
>-|TRBJ2-7|TRBV27|-
TGTGCCAGCAGTTTATCGCTCGCAGTTGCCTACGAGCAGTACTTC
CASSLSLAVAYEQYF
>-|TRBJ1-2|TRBV4-1|-
TGCGCCAGCAGCCAAGCGACAGGTGATCAACTCGGCTACACCTTC
CASSQATGDQLGYTF
>-|TRBJ1-2|TRBV5-6|-
TGTGCCAGCAGCTCTGGGCCCAAGTTTGGCTACACCTTC
CASSSGPKFGYTF
>-|TRBJ1-2|TRBV7-9|few
TGTGCCAGCAGGTTTCCCGCTTACTCGGGAGGATATGGCTACACCTTC
CASRFPAYSGGYGYTF
>-|TRBJ2-1|TRBV18|-
TGTGCCAGCTCACCAGAGACGGGTTTAGGGGATGAGCAGTTCTTC
CASSPETGLGDEQFF
>-|TRBJ2-7|TRBV25-1|-
TGTGCCAGCAGCCCCCCGGGGGACTTCTCCTACGAGCAGTACTTC
CASSPPGDFSYEQYF
>TRBD1|TRBJ1-5|TRBV5-4|-
TGTGCCAGCAGCCGACAGGGGGATCAGCCCCAGCATTTT
CASSRQGDQPQHF
>TRBD1|TRBJ1-2|TRBV10-3|once
TGTGCCATCAGTGAGTCGAACAGGGGGGGAACAGGAGGCACCTTC
CAISESNRGGTGGTF
>TRBD1|TRBJ1-1|TRBV13|few
TGTGCCAGCAGCGCTTACACAGGGGCCATGAACACTGAAGCTTTCTTT
CASSAYTGAMNTEAFF
>-|TRBJ1-5|TRBV19|-
TGTGCCAGTAGTATTGGTGCCGAGGCTAGCAATCAGCCCCAGCATTTT
CASSIGAEASNQPQHF
>-|TRBJ1-1|TRBV5-8|-
TGTGCCAGCAGCTTGTCCGGTCGCGCGCCTATGAACACTGAAGCTTTCTTT
CASSLSGRAPMNTEAFF
>TRBD2|TRBJ2-7|TRBV28|-
TGTGCCAGCAGTTGGAGCGGGGACTTCTCCTACGAGCAGTACTTC
CASSWSGDFSYEQYF
>-|TRBJ2-7|TRBV7-8|-
TGTGCCAGCAGCTCCGGGAACTCCTACGAGCAGTACTTC
CASSSGNSYEQYF
>TRBD1|TRBJ1-1|TRBV5-6|-
TGTGCCAGCAGCTTCTCGGACAGGGGGCTGTTCGGTGAAGCTTTCTTT
CASSFSDRGLFGEAFF
>-|TRBJ1-4|TRBV27|-
TGTGCCAGCGGGAACGGGGGGGGAAAACTGTTTTTT
CASGNGGGKLFF
>-|TRBJ1-1|TRBV27|-
TGTGCCAGCAGTGTTGGGGTTGGGGCCACTGAAGCTTTCTTT
CASSVGVGATEAFF
>TRBD1|TRBJ1-1|TRBV5-4|-
TGTGCCAGCAGCCGAACACTGACAGGGGGCGCGGGGATGAACACTGAAGCTTTCTTT
CASSRTLTGGAGMNTEAFF
>TRBD2|TRBJ2-7|TRBV5-1|-
TGCGCCAGCAGCTTGGCCGCTAGCGGGAGTCGGCAAGAGCAGTACTTC
CASSLAASGSRQEQYF
>TRBD2|TRBJ2-7|TRBV27|-
TGTGCCAGCAGTTTATCGGGAGGGTCCCGATCCTACGAGCAGTACTTC
CASSLSGGSRSYEQYF
>-|TRBJ1-1|TRBV7-9|-
TGTGCCAGCAGCTTACCGTGGGCCCTGAACACTGAAGCTTTCTTT
CASSLPWALNTEAFF
>-|TRBJ2-1|TRBV7-9|-
TGTGCCAGCAGCTTAATCGCTAACTACAATGAGCAGTTCTTC
CASSLIANYNEQFF
>TRBD2|TRBJ2-7|TRBV7-8|-
TGTGCCAGCAGCCCCAGGGGACTAGCGGGAGCCTACGAGCAGTACTTC
CASSPRGLAGAYEQYF
>-|TRBJ1-1|TRBV5-6|-
TGTGCCAGCACCGGACAGTCGAACACTGAAGCTTTCTTT
CASTGQSNTEAFF
>-|TRBJ1-2|TRBV6-5|-
TGTGCCAGCAGTTATTTTACTCAGGGTTATGGCTACACCTTC
CASSYFTQGYGYTF
>-|TRBJ1-5|TRBV28|-
TGTGCCAGCAGCCTGGGTAGGGGCTTCAGCAATCAGCCCCAGCATTTT
CASSLGRGFSNQPQHF
>-|TRBJ2-7|TRBV19|few
TGTGCCAGTGTCCTCGGCGCGAGGCACGAGCAGTACTTC
CASVLGARHEQYF
>TRBD2|TRBJ2-7|TRBV7-3|-
TGTGCCAGCAGCTTAGGGGGCGGGGGGTCCCTGTACTTC
CASSLGGGGSLYF
>-|TRBJ2-7|TRBV19|-
TGTGCCAGTAGTACTTTACAGGGAGACCCCTACGAGCAGTACTTC
CASSTLQGDPYEQYF
>TRBD1|TRBJ1-2|TRBV27|-
TGTGCCAGCAGTCCCCTCGACGGGACAGACTATGGCTACACCTTC
CASSPLDGTDYGYTF
>-|TRBJ1-1|TRBV4-2|few
TGTGCCAGCAGCCAGGCCGGGGTTCCCTCAGAAGAAGCTTTCTTT
CASSQAGVPSEEAFF
>-|TRBJ1-5|TRBV19|once
TGTGCCAGTAGTATTGGAGGTAGCAATCAGCCCCAGCATTTT
CASSIGGSNQPQHF
>-|TRBJ2-7|TRBV5-1|-
TGCGCCAGCAGCTTGACAGTCGCCTACGAGCAGTACTTC
CASSLTVAYEQYF